Listed below are T cell receptor beta chains from one sample, sequenced in a study of spatial heterogeneity in lung cancer. Each CDR3 protein is one row after TCRdb ran MiXCR on the 5' RACE reads. The sample has 6,000 to 8,000 distinct CDR3 sequences, about 7% seen once. The specimen was lung tumor tissue, collected at surgery. These receptors were collected from a male donor with early-stage non-small cell lung cancer. CDR3s include the opening cysteine and the closing phenylalanine or tryptophan. The D gene is left open where the match is weak. Clone size is given for some rows only: seen once, a few or many times, or a class if the clone is expanded.

TRBJ2-6 | many | NA | TRBV6-6 | CASSYSSGANVLTF | TGTGCCAGCAGTTACTCCTCTGGGGCCAACGTCCTGACTTTC
TRBJ1-2 | medium-sized | NA | TRBV7-8 | CASSFGGRARGYTF | TGTGCCAGCAGCTTTGGCGGACGAGCCCGTGGCTACACCTTC
TRBJ2-1 | many | TRBD1 | TRBV3-1 | CASSQRVGGAINEQFF | TGTGCCAGCAGCCAGAGGGTAGGGGGCGCGATAAATGAGCAGTTCTTC
TRBJ2-7 | medium-sized | TRBD1 | TRBV2 | CASRTGVPYEQYF | TGTGCCAGCAGGACAGGGGTCCCCTACGAGCAGTACTTC
TRBJ2-7 | medium-sized | NA | TRBV7-8 | CASSPPGLIGYEQYF | TGTGCCAGCAGCCCCCCCGGTCTAATCGGCTACGAGCAGTACTTC
TRBJ1-6 | medium-sized | NA | TRBV5-1 | CASSLDKNNSPLHF | TGCGCCAGCAGCTTGGACAAAAATAATTCACCCCTCCACTTT
TRBJ1-2 | many | TRBD1 | TRBV2 | CASNAGTGGRRYYGYTF | TGTGCCAGCAACGCGGGGACAGGCGGTCGGCGGTACTATGGCTACACCTTC
TRBJ1-1 | medium-sized | NA | TRBV6-1 | CASSKGRAGANTEAFF | TGTGCCAGCAGTAAGGGACGGGCGGGTGCGAACACTGAAGCTTTCTTT
TRBJ2-7 | few | TRBD2 | TRBV5-1 | CASSFGGDEQYF | TGCGCCAGCAGCTTCGGGGGGGACGAGCAGTACTTC
TRBJ1-5 | medium-sized | NA | TRBV19 | CASQSRGNQPQHF | TGTGCCAGCCAATCCAGGGGTAATCAGCCCCAGCATTTT
TRBJ2-5 | many | TRBD2 | TRBV28 | CASSFMGLQETQYF | TGTGCCAGCAGTTTTATGGGACTACAAGAGACCCAGTACTTC
TRBJ1-2 | medium-sized | NA | TRBV6-5 | CASSYETGSVYTF | TGTGCCAGCAGTTACGAGACAGGATCTGTCTACACCTTC
TRBJ1-2 | many | NA | TRBV6-5 | CASRSDGGALSGGYTF | TGTGCCAGCAGGTCTGACGGGGGGGCCCTCTCTGGTGGCTACACCTTC
TRBJ2-7 | many | NA | TRBV7-2 | CASSDRTRGLGEQYF | TGTGCCAGCAGCGACCGGACCCGGGGCCTGGGGGAGCAGTACTTC
TRBJ2-5 | NA | NA | TRBV9 | CASSVGAAKRQETQYF | TGTGCCAGCAGCGTTGGGGCAGCGAAGCGACAAGAGACCCAGTACTTC
TRBJ2-2 | NA | NA | TRBV15 | CATSRDRGAGELFF | TGTGCCACCAGCAGAGATCGGGGTGCCGGGGAGCTGTTTTTT
TRBJ1-5 | medium-sized | NA | TRBV5-1 | CASSLRGLDNQPQHF | TGCGCCAGCAGCCTACGGGGGCTTGACAATCAGCCCCAGCATTTT
TRBJ2-2 | many | NA | TRBV7-6 | CASSYDSGNTGELFF | TGTGCCAGCAGTTACGACAGCGGGAACACCGGGGAGCTGTTTTTT
TRBJ1-2 | medium-sized | TRBD1 | TRBV7-9 | CASSLQGQGDGYTF | TGTGCCAGCAGCTTACAAGGACAGGGCGACGGCTACACCTTC
TRBJ1-4 | medium-sized | TRBD1 | TRBV4-1 | CASSRQGSNEKLFF | TGCGCCAGCAGCCGACAGGGTTCCAATGAAAAACTGTTTTTT
TRBJ2-5 | medium-sized | NA | TRBV7-2 | CASSLAAQETQYF | TGTGCCAGCAGCTTAGCTGCGCAAGAGACCCAGTACTTC
TRBJ2-5 | many | TRBD1 | TRBV9 | CASSEGQGETQYF | TGTGCCAGCAGCGAGGGACAGGGGGAGACCCAGTACTTC
TRBJ1-6 | few | NA | TRBV7-2 | CASSLKFEKWEPNSPLHF | TGTGCCAGCAGCTTAAAATTTGAGAAATGGGAGCCAAATTCACCCCTCCACTTT
TRBJ2-7 | many | NA | TRBV4-3 | CASSQDANTYEQYF | TGCGCCAGCAGCCAAGATGCTAATACCTACGAGCAGTACTTC
TRBJ2-1 | many | NA | TRBV12-3/TRBV12-4 | CASSFSRGNEQFF | TGTGCCAGCAGTTTCTCCAGGGGCAATGAGCAGTTCTTC
TRBJ2-3 | medium-sized | NA | TRBV7-3 | CASSFSGTDTQYF | TGTGCCAGCAGCTTCTCCGGCACAGATACGCAGTATTTT
TRBJ1-2 | medium-sized | TRBD1 | TRBV12-3/TRBV12-4 | CASSRGTAYGYTF | TGTGCCAGCAGCCGGGGGACAGCCTATGGCTACACCTTC